One T cell receptor (beta chain) is described in this entry. In the source study's methods: Amplification of reference gene primers provided the estimated nucleated cell counts. Generated by immunoSEQ multiplex PCR, the TCRdb table keeps only in-frame clones and is missing some. Clone size and V and J calls were adopted from that table, with D and trimming inferred from the DNA. Among 110,000 to 150,000 clones listed, roughly 80% were seen once. The sample belongs to a study of blood T cell repertoires in COVID-19. Study-level background: Spain, Italy and the United States supplied samples that represented acute and convalescent COVID-19. Nucleic acid was either cDNA or gDNA, and it came from T cells, B-cell-depleted T cells, or PBMCs.

Looked up from germline, CDR1 is LNHNV and CDR2 is YYDKDF (reference sequence). The CDR3 is 15 amino acids. J lost 2 bases, V lost 1 base, and 0 bases had no gene match. The genes are TRBV15 and TRBJ1-4, with 8 bases that match TRBD1. The TCR originated in a human donor in a cohort sampled during active COVID-19. The material sequenced was peripheral blood. The CDR3 reads CATSRGTGTNEKLFF. CDR3 DNA sequence: TGTGCCACCAGCAGAGGGACAGGGACTAATGAAAAACTGTTTTTT.